Listed below are T cell receptor beta chains from one sample, sequenced in a study of cytomegalovirus exposure and HLA in healthy donors. Assay: immunoSEQ multiplex PCR; the TCRdb copy retains only in-frame clones and omits some. The profile shows 150,000 to 200,000 clones, roughly 79% of them singletons. Material for sequencing was PBMCs. These receptors came from a woman younger than 30 in good health and CMV-seropositive. CDR3s include the opening cysteine and the closing phenylalanine or tryptophan. Fields, in order: D gene, J gene, V gene, clone size, CDR3 protein, CDR3 DNA. D genes are given only for firm matches. Clone sizes are given selectively: once, few, many, or a class where the clone is expanded.

>TRBD1|TRBJ1-6|TRBV5-4|NA
CASSLEQGARNSPLHF
TGTGCCAGCAGCTTGGAACAGGGGGCCCGAAATTCACCCCTCCACTTT
>NA|TRBJ2-3|TRBV5-4|once
CASSWGRGVPDTQYF
TGTGCCAGCAGCTGGGGCAGGGGAGTCCCAGATACGCAGTATTTT
>TRBD1|TRBJ1-5|TRBV7-9|NA
CASSSGQGYSNQPQHF
TGTGCCAGCAGCTCCGGACAGGGCTATAGCAATCAGCCCCAGCATTTT
>NA|TRBJ2-6|TRBV19|NA
CASSTGVSSGANVLTF
TGTGCCAGTAGTACAGGGGTTTCCTCTGGGGCCAACGTCCTGACTTTC
>TRBD1|TRBJ2-7|TRBV6-5|few
CASSPPQGQSYEQYF
TGTGCCAGCAGCCCACCCCAGGGACAGTCCTACGAGCAGTACTTC
>NA|TRBJ2-1|TRBV11-1|few
CASSVLPGSYNEQFF
TGTGCCAGCAGCGTGTTACCAGGGTCCTACAATGAGCAGTTCTTC
>TRBD2|TRBJ2-1|TRBV7-3|NA
CASSTSGGASVEQFF
TGTGCCAGCAGCACTAGCGGGGGGGCCTCCGTTGAGCAGTTCTTC
>TRBD1|TRBJ2-1|TRBV19|NA
CASTRVAGWDRGDNEQFF
TGTGCCAGTACGAGGGTCGCGGGATGGGACAGGGGAGACAATGAGCAGTTCTTC
>NA|TRBJ1-1|TRBV4-3|once
CASSQLRVGGTEAFF
TGCGCCAGCAGCCAACTCAGAGTAGGCGGCACTGAAGCTTTCTTT
>NA|TRBJ1-2|TRBV30|NA
CAWSVSTATKGYTF
TGTGCCTGGAGTGTATCGACAGCTACTAAAGGCTACACCTTC
>TRBD2|TRBJ2-3|TRBV5-1|NA
CASSLVLAGGTDTQYF
TGCGCCAGCAGCTTGGTACTAGCGGGGGGCACAGATACGCAGTATTTT
>TRBD2|TRBJ2-2|TRBV4-2|NA
CASSQAGGPVGELFF
TGTGCCAGCAGCCAAGCGGGGGGGCCTGTCGGGGAGCTGTTTTTT
>TRBD2|TRBJ2-3|TRBV15|NA
CATSRDTWGGNTDTQYF
TGTGCCACCAGCAGAGATACGTGGGGGGGAAACACAGATACGCAGTATTTT
>NA|TRBJ2-3|TRBV13|once
CASSLMGGSPDTQYF
TGTGCCAGCAGCTTAATGGGGGGTTCGCCAGATACGCAGTATTTT
>NA|TRBJ2-7|TRBV11-3|NA
CASSLGSSRAYEQYF
TGTGCCAGCAGCTTAGGATCTAGCCGCGCCTACGAGCAGTACTTC
>NA|TRBJ2-1|TRBV28|NA
CASSSTQGGQEDNEQFF
TGTGCCAGCAGTTCCACCCAGGGGGGCCAGGAGGACAATGAGCAGTTCTTC
>NA|TRBJ1-1|TRBV29-1|NA
CSVYIVQVNTEAFF
TGCAGCGTTTATATCGTCCAGGTGAACACTGAAGCTTTCTTT